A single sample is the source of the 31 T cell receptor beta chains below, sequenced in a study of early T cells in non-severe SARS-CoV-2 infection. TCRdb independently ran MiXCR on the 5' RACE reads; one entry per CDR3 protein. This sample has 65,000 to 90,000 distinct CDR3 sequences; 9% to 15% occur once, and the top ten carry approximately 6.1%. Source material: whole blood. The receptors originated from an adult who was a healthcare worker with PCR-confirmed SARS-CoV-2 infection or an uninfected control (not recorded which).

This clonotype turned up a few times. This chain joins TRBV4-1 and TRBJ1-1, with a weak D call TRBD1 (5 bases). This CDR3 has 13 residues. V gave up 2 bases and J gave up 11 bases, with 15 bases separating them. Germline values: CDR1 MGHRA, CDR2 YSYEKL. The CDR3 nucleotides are TGCGCCAGCAGCCAATGGTCAGGGTCGCCTGCTTTCTTT. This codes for CASSQWSGSPAFF.

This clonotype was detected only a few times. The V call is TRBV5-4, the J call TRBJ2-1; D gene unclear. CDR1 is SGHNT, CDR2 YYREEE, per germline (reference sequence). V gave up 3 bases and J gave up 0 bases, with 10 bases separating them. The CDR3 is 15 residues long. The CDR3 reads CASSWSLSSYNEQFF. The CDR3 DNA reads TGTGCCAGCAGCTGGAGCCTCAGCTCCTACAATGAGCAGTTCTTC.

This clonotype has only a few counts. For the CDR3, the DNA is TGCGCCAGCAGCCTATCCAGCGGGAGGGGGAATGAGCAGTTCTTC. It encodes CASSLSSGRGNEQFF. The chain couples TRBV5-1 to TRBJ2-1; 10 positions agree with TRBD2. CDR1 is SGHRS and CDR2 is YFSETQ in the germline V gene. The CDR3 consists of 15 residues. With V trimmed by 4 bases and J by 7 bases, 8 bases remained unmatched.

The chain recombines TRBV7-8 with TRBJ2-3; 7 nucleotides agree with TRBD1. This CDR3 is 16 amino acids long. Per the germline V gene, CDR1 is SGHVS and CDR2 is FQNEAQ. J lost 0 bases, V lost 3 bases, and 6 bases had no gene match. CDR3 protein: CASSLVTGHSTDTQYF. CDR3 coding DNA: TGTGCCAGCAGCTTGGTGACAGGGCACAGCACAGATACGCAGTATTTT.

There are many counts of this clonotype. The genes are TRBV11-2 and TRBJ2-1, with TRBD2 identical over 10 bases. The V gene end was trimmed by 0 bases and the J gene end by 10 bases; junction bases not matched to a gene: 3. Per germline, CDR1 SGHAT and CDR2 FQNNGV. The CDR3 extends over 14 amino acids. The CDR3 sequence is CASSLDRTSGEQFF. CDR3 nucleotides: TGTGCCAGCAGCTTAGACCGGACTAGCGGAGAGCAGTTCTTC.

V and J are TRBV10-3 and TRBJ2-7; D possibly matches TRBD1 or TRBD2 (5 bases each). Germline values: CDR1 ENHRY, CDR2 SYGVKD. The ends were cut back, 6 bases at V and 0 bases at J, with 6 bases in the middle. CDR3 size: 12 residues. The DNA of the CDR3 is TGTGCCATCAGGGGACCCTCCTACGAGCAGTACTTC. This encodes CAIRGPSYEQYF.

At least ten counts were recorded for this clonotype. CDR3 sequence (DNA): TGTGCCAGCAGCTCGACAGGGGAGGAGTCCTACGAGCAGTACTTC. This sequence encodes CASSSTGEESYEQYF. The chain joins TRBV13 to TRBJ2-7, with 8 bases aligning to TRBD1. The germline gives CDR1 PRHDT, CDR2 FYEKMQ (reference sequence). This CDR3 spans 15 amino acids. V dropped 4 bases and J dropped 1; count of bases not matched to a gene: 6.

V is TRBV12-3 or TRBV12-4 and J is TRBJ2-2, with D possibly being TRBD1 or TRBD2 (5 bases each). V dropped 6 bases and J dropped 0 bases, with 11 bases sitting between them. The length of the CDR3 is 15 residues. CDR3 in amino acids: CASSLRGSNTGELFF. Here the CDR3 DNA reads TGTGCCAGCAGCTTGAGGGGCTCGAACACCGGGGAGCTGTTTTTT.

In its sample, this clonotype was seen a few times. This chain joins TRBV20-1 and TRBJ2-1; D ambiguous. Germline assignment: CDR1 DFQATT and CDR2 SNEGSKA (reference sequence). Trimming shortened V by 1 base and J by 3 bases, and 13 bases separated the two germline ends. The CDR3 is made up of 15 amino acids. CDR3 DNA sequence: TGCAGTGCTAGAGGGGCCAGCCGATACTACAATGAGCAGTTCTTC. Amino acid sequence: CSARGASRYYNEQFF.

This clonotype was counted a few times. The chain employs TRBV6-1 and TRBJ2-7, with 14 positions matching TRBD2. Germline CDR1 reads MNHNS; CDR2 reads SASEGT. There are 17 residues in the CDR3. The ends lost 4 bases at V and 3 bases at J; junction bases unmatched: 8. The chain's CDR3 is CASSVNTGLAGVYEQYF. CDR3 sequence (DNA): TGTGCCAGCAGTGTCAACACGGGACTAGCGGGAGTCTACGAGCAGTACTTC.

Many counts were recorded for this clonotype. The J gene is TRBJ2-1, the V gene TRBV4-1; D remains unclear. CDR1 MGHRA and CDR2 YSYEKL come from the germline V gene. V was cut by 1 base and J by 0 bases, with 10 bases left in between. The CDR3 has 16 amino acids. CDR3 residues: CASSQVDIISYNEQFF. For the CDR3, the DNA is TGCGCCAGCAGCCAAGTTGACATTATCTCCTACAATGAGCAGTTCTTC.

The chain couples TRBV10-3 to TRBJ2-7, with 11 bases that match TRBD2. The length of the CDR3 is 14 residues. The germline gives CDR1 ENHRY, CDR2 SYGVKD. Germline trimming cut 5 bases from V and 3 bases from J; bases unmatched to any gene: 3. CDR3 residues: CAISRSGRDYEQYF. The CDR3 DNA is TGTGCCATCAGTCGTAGCGGGAGGGACTACGAGCAGTACTTC.

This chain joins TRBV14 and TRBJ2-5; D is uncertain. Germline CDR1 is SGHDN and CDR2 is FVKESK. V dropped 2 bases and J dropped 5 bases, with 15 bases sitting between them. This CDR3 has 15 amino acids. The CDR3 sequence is CASSQRQSNKETQYF. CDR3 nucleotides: TGTGCCAGCAGCCAAAGACAAAGCAATAAGGAGACCCAGTACTTC.

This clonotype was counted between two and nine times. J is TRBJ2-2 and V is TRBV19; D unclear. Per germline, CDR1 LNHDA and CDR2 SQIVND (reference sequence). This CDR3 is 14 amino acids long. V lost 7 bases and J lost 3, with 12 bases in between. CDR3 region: CASNLLWDTGELFF. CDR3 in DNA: TGTGCCAGTAACCTCCTGTGGGACACCGGGGAGCTGTTTTTT. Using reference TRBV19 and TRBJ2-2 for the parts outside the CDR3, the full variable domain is DGGITQSPKYLFRKEGQNVTLSCEQNLNHDAMYWYRQDPGQGLRLIYYSQIVNDFQKGDIAEGYSVSREKKESFPLTVTSAQKNPTAFYLCASNLLWDTGELFFGEGSRLTVL.

CDR3 nucleotide sequence: TGTGCCAGTAGGTCCTTGATTCTAACCAAAAACATTCAGTACTTC. It codes for CASRSLILTKNIQYF. This rearrangement joins TRBV19 to TRBJ2-4; D remains unclear. CDR1 LNHDA and CDR2 SQIVND come from the germline V gene (reference sequence). The CDR3 loop spans 15 amino acids. Trimming took 6 bases from V and 2 from J, leaving 14 bases between them.

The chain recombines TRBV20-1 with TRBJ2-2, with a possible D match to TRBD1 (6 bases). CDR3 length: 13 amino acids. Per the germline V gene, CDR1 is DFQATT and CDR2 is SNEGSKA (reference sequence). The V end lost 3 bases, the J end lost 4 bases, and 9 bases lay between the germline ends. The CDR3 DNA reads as TGCAGTGCTAGGGACAGCGTCACCGGGGAGCTGTTTTTT. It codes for CSARDSVTGELFF.

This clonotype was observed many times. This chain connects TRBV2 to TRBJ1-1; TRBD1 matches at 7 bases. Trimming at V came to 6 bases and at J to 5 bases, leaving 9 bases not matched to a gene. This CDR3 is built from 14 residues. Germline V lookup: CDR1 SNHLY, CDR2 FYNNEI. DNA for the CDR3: TGTGCCAGCAGCGGTGGCAGGGGGAGGACTGAAGCTTTCTTT. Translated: CASSGGRGRTEAFF.

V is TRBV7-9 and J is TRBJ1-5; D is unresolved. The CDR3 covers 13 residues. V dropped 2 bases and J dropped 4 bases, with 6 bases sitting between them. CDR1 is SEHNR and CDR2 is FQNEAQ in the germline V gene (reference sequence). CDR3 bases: TGTGCCAGCAGCTTACAGCCGAATCAGCCCCAGCATTTT. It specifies CASSLQPNQPQHF. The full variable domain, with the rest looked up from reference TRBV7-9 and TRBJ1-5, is DTGVSQNPRHKITKRGQNVTFRCDPISEHNRLYWYRQTLGQGPEFLTYFQNEAQLEKSRLLSDRFSAERPKGSFSTLEIQRTEQGDSAMYLCASSLQPNQPQHFGDGTRLSIL.

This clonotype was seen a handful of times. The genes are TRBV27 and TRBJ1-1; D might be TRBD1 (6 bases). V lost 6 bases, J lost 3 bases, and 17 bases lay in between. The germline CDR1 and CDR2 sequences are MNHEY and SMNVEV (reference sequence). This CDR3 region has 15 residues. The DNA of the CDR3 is TGTGCCAGCAGAGTTGTAGGGGGAAGGGACACTGAAGCTTTCTTT. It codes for CASRVVGGRDTEAFF.

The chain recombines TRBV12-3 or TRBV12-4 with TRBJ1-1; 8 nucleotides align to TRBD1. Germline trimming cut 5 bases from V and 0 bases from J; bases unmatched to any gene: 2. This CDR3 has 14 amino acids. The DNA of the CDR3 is TGTGCCAGCAGTAGGACAGGGATGAACACTGAAGCTTTCTTT. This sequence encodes CASSRTGMNTEAFF.

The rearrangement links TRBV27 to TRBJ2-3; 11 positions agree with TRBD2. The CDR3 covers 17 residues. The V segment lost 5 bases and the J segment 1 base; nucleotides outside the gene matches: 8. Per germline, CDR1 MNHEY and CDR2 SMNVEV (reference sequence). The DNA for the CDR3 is TGTGCCAGCAGTCGTAGCGGGAGGGACGGGGGCACAGATACGCAGTATTTT. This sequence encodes CASSRSGRDGGTDTQYF.

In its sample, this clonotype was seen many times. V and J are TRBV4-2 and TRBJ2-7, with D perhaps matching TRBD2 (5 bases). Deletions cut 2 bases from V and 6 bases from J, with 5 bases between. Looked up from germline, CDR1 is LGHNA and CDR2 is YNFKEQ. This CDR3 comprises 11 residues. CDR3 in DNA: TGTGCCAGCAGCCAACGGGGCGAGCAGTACTTC. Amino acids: CASSQRGEQYF.

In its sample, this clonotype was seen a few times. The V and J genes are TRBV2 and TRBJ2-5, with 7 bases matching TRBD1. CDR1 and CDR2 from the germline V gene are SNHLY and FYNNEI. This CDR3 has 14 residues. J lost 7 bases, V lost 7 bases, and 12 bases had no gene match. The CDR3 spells CASNLQGNAGTQYF. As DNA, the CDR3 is TGTGCCAGCAATCTACAGGGGAATGCAGGGACCCAGTACTTC.

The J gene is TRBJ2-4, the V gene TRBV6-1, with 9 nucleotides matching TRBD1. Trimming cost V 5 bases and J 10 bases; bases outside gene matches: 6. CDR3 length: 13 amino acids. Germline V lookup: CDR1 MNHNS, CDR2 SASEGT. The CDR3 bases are TGTGCCAGCAGTCGGGACAGGGTTAAGATTCAGTACTTC. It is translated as CASSRDRVKIQYF.

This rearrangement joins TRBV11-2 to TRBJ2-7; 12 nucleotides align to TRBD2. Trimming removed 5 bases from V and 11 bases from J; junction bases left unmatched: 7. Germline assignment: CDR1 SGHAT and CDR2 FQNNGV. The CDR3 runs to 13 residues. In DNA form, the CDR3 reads TGTGCCAGCAGCGTTGGACTAGCGGGGAGGGAGTACTTC. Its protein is CASSVGLAGREYF.

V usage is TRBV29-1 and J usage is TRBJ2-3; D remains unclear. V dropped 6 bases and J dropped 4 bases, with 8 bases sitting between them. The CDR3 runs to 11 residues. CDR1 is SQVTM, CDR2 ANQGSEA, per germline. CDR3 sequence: CSVQKSDTQYF. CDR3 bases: TGCAGCGTCCAAAAGTCAGATACGCAGTATTTT.

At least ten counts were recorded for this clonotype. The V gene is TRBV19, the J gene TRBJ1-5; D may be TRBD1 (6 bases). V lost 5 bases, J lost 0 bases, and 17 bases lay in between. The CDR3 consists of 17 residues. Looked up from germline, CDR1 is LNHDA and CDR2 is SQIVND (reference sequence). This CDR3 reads CASSLREGVNSNQPQHF. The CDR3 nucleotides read TGTGCCAGTAGTCTCCGGGAGGGGGTTAATAGCAATCAGCCCCAGCATTTT.

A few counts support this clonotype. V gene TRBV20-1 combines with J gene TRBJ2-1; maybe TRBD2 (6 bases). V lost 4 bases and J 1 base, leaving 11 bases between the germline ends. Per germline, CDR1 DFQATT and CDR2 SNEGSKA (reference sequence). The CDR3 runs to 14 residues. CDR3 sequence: CSATSGRSYNEQFF. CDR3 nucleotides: TGCAGTGCTACCAGCGGGCGATCCTACAATGAGCAGTTCTTC.

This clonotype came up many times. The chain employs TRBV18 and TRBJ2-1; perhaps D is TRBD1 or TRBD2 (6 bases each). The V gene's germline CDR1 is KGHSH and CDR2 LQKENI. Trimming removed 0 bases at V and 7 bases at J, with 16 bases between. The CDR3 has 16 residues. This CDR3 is CASSPPGAGTANEQFF. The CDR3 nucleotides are TGTGCCAGCTCACCACCGGGGGCAGGGACTGCTAATGAGCAGTTCTTC.

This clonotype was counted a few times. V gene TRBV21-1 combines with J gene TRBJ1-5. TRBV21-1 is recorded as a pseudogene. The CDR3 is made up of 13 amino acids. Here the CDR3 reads CASEKRENQPQHF. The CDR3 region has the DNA TGTGCCAGCGAAAAGAGGGAAAATCAGCCCCAGCATTTT.

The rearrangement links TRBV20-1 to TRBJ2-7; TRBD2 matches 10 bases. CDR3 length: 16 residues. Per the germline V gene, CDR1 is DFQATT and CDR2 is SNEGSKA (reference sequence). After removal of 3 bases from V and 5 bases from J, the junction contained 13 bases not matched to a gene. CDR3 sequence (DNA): TGCAGTGCTAGTAGCCTAGCGGGAGTGGTCGAGAACGAGCAGTACTTC. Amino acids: CSASSLAGVVENEQYF.